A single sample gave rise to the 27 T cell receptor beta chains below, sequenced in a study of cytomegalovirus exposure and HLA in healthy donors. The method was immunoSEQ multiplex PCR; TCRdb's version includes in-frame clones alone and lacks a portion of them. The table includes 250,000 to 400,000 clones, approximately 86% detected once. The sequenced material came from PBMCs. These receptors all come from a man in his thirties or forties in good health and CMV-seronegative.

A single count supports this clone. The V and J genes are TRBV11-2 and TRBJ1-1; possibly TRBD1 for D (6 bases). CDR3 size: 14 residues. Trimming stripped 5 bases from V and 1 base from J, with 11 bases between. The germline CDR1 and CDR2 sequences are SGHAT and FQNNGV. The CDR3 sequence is CASSARQENTEAFF. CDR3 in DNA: TGTGCCAGCAGCGCCCGACAGGAGAACACTGAAGCTTTCTTT.

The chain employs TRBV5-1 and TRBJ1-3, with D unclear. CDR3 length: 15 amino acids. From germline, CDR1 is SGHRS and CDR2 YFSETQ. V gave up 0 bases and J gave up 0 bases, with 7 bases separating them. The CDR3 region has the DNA TGCGCCAGCAGCTTGGGCCCGAGCTCTGGAAACACCATATATTTT. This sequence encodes CASSLGPSSGNTIYF. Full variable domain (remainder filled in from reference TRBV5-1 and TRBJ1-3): KAGVTQTPRYLIKTRGQQVTLSCSPISGHRSVSWYQQTPGQGLQFLFEYFSETQRNKGNFPGRFSGRQFSNSRSEMNVSTLELGDSALYLCASSLGPSSGNTIYFGEGSWLTVV.

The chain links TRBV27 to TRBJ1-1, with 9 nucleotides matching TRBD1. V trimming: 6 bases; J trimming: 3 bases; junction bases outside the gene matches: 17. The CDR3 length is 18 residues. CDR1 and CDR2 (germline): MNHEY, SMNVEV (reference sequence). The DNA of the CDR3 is TGTGCCAGCAGACCCCGTAGGACAGGGGTCTCGGAGGACACTGAAGCTTTCTTT. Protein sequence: CASRPRRTGVSEDTEAFF.

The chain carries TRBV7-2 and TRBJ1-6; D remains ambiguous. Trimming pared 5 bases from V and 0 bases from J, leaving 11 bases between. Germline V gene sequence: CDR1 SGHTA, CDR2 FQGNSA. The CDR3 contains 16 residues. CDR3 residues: CASSNVMSSYNSPLHF. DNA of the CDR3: TGTGCCAGCAGCAACGTCATGAGCTCCTATAATTCACCCCTCCACTTT.

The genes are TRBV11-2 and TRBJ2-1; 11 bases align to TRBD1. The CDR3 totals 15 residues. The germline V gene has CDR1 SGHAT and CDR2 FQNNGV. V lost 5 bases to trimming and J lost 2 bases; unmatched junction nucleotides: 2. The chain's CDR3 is CASSRTGGPYNEQFF. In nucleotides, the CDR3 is TGTGCCAGCAGCAGGACAGGGGGCCCCTACAATGAGCAGTTCTTC.

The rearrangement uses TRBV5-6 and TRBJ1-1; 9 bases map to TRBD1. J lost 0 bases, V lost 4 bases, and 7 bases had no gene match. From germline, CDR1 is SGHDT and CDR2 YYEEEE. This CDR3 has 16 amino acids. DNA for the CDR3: TGTGCCAGCAGCCTGGACAGGGGTAATATGAACACTGAAGCTTTCTTT. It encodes CASSLDRGNMNTEAFF.

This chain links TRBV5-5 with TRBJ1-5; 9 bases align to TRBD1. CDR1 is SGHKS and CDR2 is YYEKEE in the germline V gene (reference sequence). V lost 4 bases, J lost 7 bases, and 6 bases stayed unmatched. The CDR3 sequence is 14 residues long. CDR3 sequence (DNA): TGTGCCAGCAGCCCAGGACAGGGGTACCAGCCCCAGCATTTT. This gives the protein CASSPGQGYQPQHF.

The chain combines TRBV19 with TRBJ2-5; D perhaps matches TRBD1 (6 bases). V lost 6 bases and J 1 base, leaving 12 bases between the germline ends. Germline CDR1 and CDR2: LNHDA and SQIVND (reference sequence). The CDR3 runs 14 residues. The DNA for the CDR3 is TGTGCCAGTAGCTCGGACAGTTTCCAAGAGACCCAGTACTTC. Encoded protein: CASSSDSFQETQYF.

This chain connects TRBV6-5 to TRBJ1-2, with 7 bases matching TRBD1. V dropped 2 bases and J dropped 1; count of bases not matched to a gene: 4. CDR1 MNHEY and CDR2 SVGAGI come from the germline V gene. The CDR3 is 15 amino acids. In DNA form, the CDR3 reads TGTGCCAGCAGTTACCAGAACAGGGGTAACTATGGCTACACCTTC. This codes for CASSYQNRGNYGYTF.

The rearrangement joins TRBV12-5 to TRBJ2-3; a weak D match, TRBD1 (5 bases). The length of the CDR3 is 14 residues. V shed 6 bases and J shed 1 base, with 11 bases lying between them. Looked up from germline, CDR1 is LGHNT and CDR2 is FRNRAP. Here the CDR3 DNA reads TGTGCTAGTGGGAAACAGGTGGGCACAGATACGCAGTATTTT. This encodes CASGKQVGTDTQYF.

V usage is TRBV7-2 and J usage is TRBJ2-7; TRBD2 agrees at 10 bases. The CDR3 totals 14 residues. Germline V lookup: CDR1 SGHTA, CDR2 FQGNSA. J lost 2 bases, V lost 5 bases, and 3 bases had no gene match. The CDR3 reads CASSPSGGAYEQYF. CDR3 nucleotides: TGTGCCAGCAGCCCCAGCGGGGGGGCCTACGAGCAGTACTTC.

The CDR3 nucleotides read TGTGCCAGCACCGCGGGGGACAGGGCCGTTCATGAGCAGTTCTTC. Translating it yields CASTAGDRAVHEQFF. This chain connects TRBV7-9 to TRBJ2-1; 9 bases agree with TRBD1. V lost 7 bases to trimming and J lost 8 bases; unmatched junction nucleotides: 12. The CDR3 sequence is 15 residues long. The germline CDR1 and CDR2 sequences are SEHNR and FQNEAQ (reference sequence). The variable domain in full, with the rest retrieved from reference TRBV7-9 and TRBJ2-1, is DTGVSQNPRHKITKRGQNVTFRCDPISEHNRLYWYRQTLGQGPEFLTYFQNEAQLEKSRLLSDRFSAERPKGSFSTLEIQRTEQGDSAMYLCASTAGDRAVHEQFFGPGTRLTVL.

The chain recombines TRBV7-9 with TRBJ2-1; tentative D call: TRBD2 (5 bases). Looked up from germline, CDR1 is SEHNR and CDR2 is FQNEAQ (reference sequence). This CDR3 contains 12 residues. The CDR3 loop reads CVGEGPYNEQFF. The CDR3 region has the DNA TGTGTGGGAGAGGGCCCATACAATGAGCAGTTCTTC.

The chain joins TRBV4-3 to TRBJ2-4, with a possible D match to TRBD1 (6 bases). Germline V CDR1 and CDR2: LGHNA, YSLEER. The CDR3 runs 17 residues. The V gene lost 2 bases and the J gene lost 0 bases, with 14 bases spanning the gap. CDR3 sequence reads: CASSQQGGQLAKNIQYF. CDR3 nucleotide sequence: TGCGCCAGCAGCCAACAAGGTGGACAGCTAGCCAAAAACATTCAGTACTTC.

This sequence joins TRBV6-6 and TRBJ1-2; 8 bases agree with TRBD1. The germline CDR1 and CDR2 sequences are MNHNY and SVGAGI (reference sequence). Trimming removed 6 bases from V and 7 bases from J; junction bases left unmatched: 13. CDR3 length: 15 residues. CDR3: CASRRAGTGNSGYTF. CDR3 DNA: TGTGCCAGCAGGAGGGCCGGGACAGGCAATTCTGGCTACACCTTC.

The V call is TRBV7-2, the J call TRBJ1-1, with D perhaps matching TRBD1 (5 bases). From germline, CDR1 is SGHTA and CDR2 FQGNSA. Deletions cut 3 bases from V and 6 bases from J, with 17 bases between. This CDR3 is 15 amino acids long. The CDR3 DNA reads TGTGCCAGCAGCTTCGGGGGGAGGAGTTCGGCTGAAGCTTTCTTT. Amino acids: CASSFGGRSSAEAFF.

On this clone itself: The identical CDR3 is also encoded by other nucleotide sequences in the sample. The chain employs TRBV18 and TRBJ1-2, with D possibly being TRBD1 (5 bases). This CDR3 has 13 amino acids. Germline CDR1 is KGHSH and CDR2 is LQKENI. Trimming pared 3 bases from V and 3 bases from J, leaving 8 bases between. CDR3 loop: CASSPRGDYGYTF. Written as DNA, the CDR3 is TGTGCCAGCTCACCCCGGGGGGACTATGGCTACACCTTC. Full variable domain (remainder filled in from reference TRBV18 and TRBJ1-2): NAGVMQNPRHLVRRRGQEARLRCSPMKGHSHVYWYRQLPEEGLKFMVYLQKENIIDESGMPKERFSAEFPKEGPSILRIQQVVRGDSAAYFCASSPRGDYGYTFGSGTRLTVV.

The CDR3 coding sequence is TGTGCCAGCAGCGCGTGGGGGGGCATGAACACTGAAGCTTTCTTT. It is translated as CASSAWGGMNTEAFF. The genes are TRBV7-2 and TRBJ1-1; TRBD1 might be the D (6 bases). The length of the CDR3 is 15 residues. Looked up from germline, CDR1 is SGHTA and CDR2 is FQGNSA. Trimming cost V 5 bases and J 0 bases, with 13 bases left between them. Using reference TRBV7-2 and TRBJ1-1 for the parts outside the CDR3, the full variable domain is GAGVSQSPSNKVTEKGKDVELRCDPISGHTALYWYRQSLGQGLEFLIYFQGNSAPDKSGLPSDRFSAERTGGSVSTLTIQRTQQEDSAVYLCASSAWGGMNTEAFFGQGTRLTVV.

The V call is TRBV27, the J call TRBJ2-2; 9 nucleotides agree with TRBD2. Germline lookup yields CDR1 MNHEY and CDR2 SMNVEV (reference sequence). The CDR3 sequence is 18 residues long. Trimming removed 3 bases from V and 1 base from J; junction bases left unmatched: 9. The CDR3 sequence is CASSFWRGGLQNTGELFF. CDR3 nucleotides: TGTGCCAGCAGTTTCTGGCGGGGGGGCCTCCAGAACACCGGGGAGCTGTTTTTT.

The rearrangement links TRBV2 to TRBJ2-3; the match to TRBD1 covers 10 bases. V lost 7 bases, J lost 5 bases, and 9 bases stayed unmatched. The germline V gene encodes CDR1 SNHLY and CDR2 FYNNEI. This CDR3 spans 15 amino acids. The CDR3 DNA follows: TGTGCCAGCATCCGACAGGGGGCGTTGATAGATACGCAGTATTTT. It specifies CASIRQGALIDTQYF.

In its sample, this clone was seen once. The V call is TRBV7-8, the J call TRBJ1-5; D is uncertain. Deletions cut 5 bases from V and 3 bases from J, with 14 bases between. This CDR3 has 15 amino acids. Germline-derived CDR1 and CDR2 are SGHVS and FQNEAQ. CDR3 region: CASSLNEPINQPQHF. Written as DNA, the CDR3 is TGTGCCAGCAGCCTAAATGAACCGATCAATCAGCCCCAGCATTTT.

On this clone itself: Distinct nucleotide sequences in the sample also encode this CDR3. CDR3: CASSLTSGTYEQYF. CDR3 coding DNA: TGCGCCAGCAGCTTGACTAGCGGGACCTACGAGCAGTACTTC. The rearrangement links TRBV5-1 to TRBJ2-7, with 10 nucleotides matching TRBD2. V dropped 1 base and J dropped 2; count of bases not matched to a gene: 0. Per germline, CDR1 SGHRS and CDR2 YFSETQ. The CDR3 covers 14 residues.

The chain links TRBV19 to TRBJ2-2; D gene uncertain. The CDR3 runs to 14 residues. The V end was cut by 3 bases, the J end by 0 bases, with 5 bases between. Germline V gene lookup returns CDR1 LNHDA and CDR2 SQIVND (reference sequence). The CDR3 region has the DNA TGTGCCAGTAGTATTCAAACGAACACCGGGGAGCTGTTTTTT. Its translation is CASSIQTNTGELFF.

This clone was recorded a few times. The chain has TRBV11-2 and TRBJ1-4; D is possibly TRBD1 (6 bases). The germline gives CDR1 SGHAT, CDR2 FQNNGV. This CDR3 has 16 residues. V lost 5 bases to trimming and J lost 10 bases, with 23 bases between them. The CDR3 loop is CASSLPGRNPRGKLFF. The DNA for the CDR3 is TGTGCCAGCAGCCTCCCCGGACGCAACCCCAGGGGAAAACTGTTTTTT. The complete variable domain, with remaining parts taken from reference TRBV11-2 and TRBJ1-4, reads EAGVAQSPRYKIIEKRQSVAFWCNPISGHATLYWYQQILGQGPKLLIQFQNNGVVDDSQLPKDRFSAERLKGVDSTLKIQPAKLEDSAVYLCASSLPGRNPRGKLFFGSGTQLSVL.

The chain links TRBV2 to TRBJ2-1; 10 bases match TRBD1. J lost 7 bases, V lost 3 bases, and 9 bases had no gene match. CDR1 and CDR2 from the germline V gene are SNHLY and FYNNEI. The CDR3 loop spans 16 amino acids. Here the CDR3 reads CASSDGGQGTENEQFF. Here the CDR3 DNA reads TGTGCCAGCAGTGATGGGGGACAGGGGACCGAGAATGAGCAGTTCTTC.

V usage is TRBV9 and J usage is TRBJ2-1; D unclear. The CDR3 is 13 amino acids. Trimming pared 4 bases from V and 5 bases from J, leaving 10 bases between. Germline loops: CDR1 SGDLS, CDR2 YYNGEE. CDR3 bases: TGTGCCAGCAGCATCGCTACGGACAATGAGCAGTTCTTC. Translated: CASSIATDNEQFF.

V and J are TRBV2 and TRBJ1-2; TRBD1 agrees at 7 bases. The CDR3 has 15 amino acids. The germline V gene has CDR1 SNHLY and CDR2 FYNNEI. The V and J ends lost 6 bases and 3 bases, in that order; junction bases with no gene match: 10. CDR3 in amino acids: CASSDDRTGDYGYTF. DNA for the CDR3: TGTGCCAGCAGCGACGACAGGACAGGAGACTATGGCTACACCTTC.